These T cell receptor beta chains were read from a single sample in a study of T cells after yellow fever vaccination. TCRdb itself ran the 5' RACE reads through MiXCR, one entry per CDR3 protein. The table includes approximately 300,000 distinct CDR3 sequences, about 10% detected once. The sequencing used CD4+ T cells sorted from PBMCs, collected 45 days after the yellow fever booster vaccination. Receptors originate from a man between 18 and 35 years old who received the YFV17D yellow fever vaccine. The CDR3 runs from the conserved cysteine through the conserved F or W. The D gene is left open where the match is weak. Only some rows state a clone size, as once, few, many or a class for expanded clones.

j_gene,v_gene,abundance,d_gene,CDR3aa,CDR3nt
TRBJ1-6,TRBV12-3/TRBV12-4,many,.,CASSWDGLFSPLHF,TGTGCCAGCAGTTGGGACGGGCTTTTTTCACCCCTCCACTTT
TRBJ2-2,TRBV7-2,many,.,CASSRHGQFTGELFF,TGTGCCAGCAGCCGCCATGGGCAGTTCACCGGGGAGCTGTTTTTT
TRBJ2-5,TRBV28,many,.,CASSLFQFTGTKSETQYF,TGTGCCAGCAGTTTATTCCAGTTTACCGGGACAAAGAGCGAGACCCAGTACTTC
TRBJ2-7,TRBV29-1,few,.,CSVEDVVGGEQYF,TGCAGCGTTGAAGATGTTGTGGGGGGCGAGCAGTACTTC
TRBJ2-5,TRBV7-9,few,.,CASSYVEGETQYF,TGTGCCAGCAGCTATGTAGAAGGGGAGACCCAGTACTTC
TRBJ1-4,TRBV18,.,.,CASSPTMVNEKLFF,TGTGCCAGCTCACCAACGATGGTTAATGAAAAACTGTTTTTT
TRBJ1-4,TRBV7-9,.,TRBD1,CASSPYRGDATNEKLFF,TGTGCCAGCAGCCCCTACAGGGGCGATGCAACTAATGAAAAACTGTTTTTT
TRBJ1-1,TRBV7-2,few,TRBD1,CASSRGDRRGTEAFF,TGTGCCAGCAGCCGGGGGGACAGGAGGGGCACTGAAGCTTTCTTT
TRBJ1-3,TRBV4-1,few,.,CASSPQPLLASGNTIYF,TGCGCCAGCAGCCCCCAACCCCTACTGGCCTCTGGAAACACCATATATTTT
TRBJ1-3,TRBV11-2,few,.,CASSNRRAGNTIYF,TGTGCCAGCAGCAACCGAAGGGCGGGAAACACCATATATTTT
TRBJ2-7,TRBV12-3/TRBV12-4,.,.,CASSTRASYEQYF,TGTGCCAGCAGTACCAGGGCCTCCTACGAGCAGTACTTC
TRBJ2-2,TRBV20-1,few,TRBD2,CSARLAGGPGELFF,TGCAGTGCTAGACTAGCGGGGGGGCCCGGGGAGCTGTTTTTT